This T cell receptor (beta chain) is drawn from a study of cytomegalovirus exposure and HLA in healthy donors. With respect to this clone: Its antigen remains unknown.

Findings and limits, study-wide: Previously analyzed data showed that most TCR beta V segments were productive at a frequency of about 87% or about 30%.

Germline V gene data show CDR1 as MNHNS and CDR2 as SASEGT. The CDR3 spans 14 residues. J lost 5 bases, V lost 6 bases, and 9 bases had no gene match. The study ran its PCR with 60 Vbeta and 13 Jbeta primers. Method: immunoSEQ multiplex PCR; TCRdb's copy keeps in-frame clones and lacks some. The sample shows 150,000 to 200,000 clones, over 60% of them seen only once. This receptor was taken from a woman aged 40-49 years in good health and CMV-seronegative. Sequenced input: PBMCs. The chain links TRBV6-1 to TRBJ1-1; 7 bases align to TRBD1. CDR3 sequence (DNA): TGTGCCAGCAGGGATCAGGCCAGGGGGACTGAAGCTTTCTTT. Translation: CASRDQARGTEAFF.